This T cell receptor beta chain was sequenced during a study of T cell changes during pregnancy in multiple sclerosis. TCRdb's table, derived via immunoSEQ multiplex PCR, lists solely in-frame clones and lacks some. The sample holds approximately 48,000 clones, over 85% seen once. V lost 6 bases and J lost 7, with 7 bases in between. This CDR3 contains 9 residues. Germline CDR1 is DFQATT and CDR2 is SNEGSKA (reference sequence). This sequence joins TRBV20-1 and TRBJ2-7; D is ambiguous. The receptor was isolated from a female donor with multiple sclerosis, enrolled in a pregnancy study. This material consisted of CD8+ T cells from peripheral blood mononuclear cells, taken before pregnancy. In DNA form, the CDR3 reads TGCAGTGCCTCCAGGGAGCAGTACTTC. Its translation is CSASREQYF.